A single sample is the source of the 32 T cell receptor beta chains below, sequenced in a study of T cell repertoires in cytomegalovirus infection. TCRdb called the reads again in MiXCR, with one record for every CDR3 protein. The sample records 300,000 to 400,000 distinct CDR3 sequences, approximately 9.5% being singletons. The sequenced sample was PBMCs. The receptor set was obtained from a human donor in good health (CMV status not recorded). Some clones in this sample may be carry-over from other donors' samples.

CDR3 sequence (DNA): TGTGCCAGCAGTCTGACCGCGGCCGTTAATGAAAAACTGTTTTTT. Translating gives CASSLTAAVNEKLFF. The chain joins TRBV6-5 to TRBJ1-4; D unresolved. V gave up 5 bases and J gave up 4 bases, with 14 bases separating them. This CDR3 is built from 15 residues. Germline V gene data show CDR1 as MNHEY and CDR2 as SVGAGI.

The sample holds many counts of this clonotype. The genes are TRBV20-1 and TRBJ1-1; D gene ambiguous. Germline V gene data show CDR1 as DFQATT and CDR2 as SNEGSKA (reference sequence). Trimming removed 7 bases from V and 3 bases from J, with 18 bases in between. The CDR3 covers 14 residues. The CDR3 region has the DNA TGCAGTGGAAGCGGGGAAGCATGGGACACTGAAGCTTTCTTT. This translates into CSGSGEAWDTEAFF.

This chain connects TRBV25-1 to TRBJ1-1; D remains unclear. This CDR3 is 14 amino acids long. Trimming left V 3 bases short and J 0 bases short, with 8 bases between. The V gene's germline CDR1 is MGHDK and CDR2 SYGVNS. The CDR3 DNA reads as TGTGCCAGCAGTGACCAAGGGATGAACACTGAAGCTTTCTTT. Translated, it gives CASSDQGMNTEAFF.

This sequence joins TRBV12-3 or TRBV12-4 and TRBJ1-3; TRBD1 matches 8 bases. CDR3 length: 15 residues. J gave up 2 bases and V 3 bases, and 3 bases lay outside the gene matches. CDR3 amino acids: CASSFRGRTGNTIYF. The CDR3 bases are TGTGCCAGCAGTTTCAGGGGGCGCACTGGAAACACCATATATTTT.

There are many counts of this clonotype. V gene TRBV7-2 combines with J gene TRBJ2-1, with 9 bases that match TRBD2. CDR1 is SGHTA and CDR2 is FQGNSA in the germline V gene. The CDR3 spans 17 residues. V was pared by 1 base and J by 10 bases, with 14 bases of the junction left unmatched. As DNA, the CDR3 is TGTGCCAGCAGCTTAGAATCCGGGCGGGGGGGCCTCTTCGAGCAGTTCTTC. Translating it yields CASSLESGRGGLFEQFF. Full variable domain (rest looked up from reference TRBV7-2 and TRBJ2-1): GAGVSQSPSNKVTEKGKDVELRCDPISGHTALYWYRQSLGQGLEFLIYFQGNSAPDKSGLPSDRFSAERTGGSVSTLTIQRTQQEDSAVYLCASSLESGRGGLFEQFFGPGTRLTVL.

The chain uses TRBV30 and TRBJ1-4, with D hard to call. In germline, CDR1 is GTSNPN, CDR2 SVGIG (reference sequence). This CDR3 comprises 16 residues. With 0 bases removed from V and 6 bases from J, the gap between germline ends came to 17 bases. CDR3 region: CAWSVSGSRIDEKLFF. The DNA for the CDR3 is TGTGCCTGGAGTGTATCAGGCAGCCGCATTGATGAAAAACTGTTTTTT.

This clonotype was counted only a few times. The chain recombines TRBV5-1 with TRBJ1-3; D remains unclear. V was clipped by 2 bases and J by 2 bases, with 14 bases between them. This CDR3 has 16 amino acids. Germline V gene lookup returns CDR1 SGHRS and CDR2 YFSETQ. The CDR3 coding sequence is TGCGCCAGCAGCTTAAATGGACTCGGGCCTGGAAACACCATATATTTT. Encoded protein: CASSLNGLGPGNTIYF. Variable domain in full (rest from reference TRBV5-1 and TRBJ1-3): KAGVTQTPRYLIKTRGQQVTLSCSPISGHRSVSWYQQTPGQGLQFLFEYFSETQRNKGNFPGRFSGRQFSNSRSEMNVSTLELGDSALYLCASSLNGLGPGNTIYFGEGSWLTVV.

V is TRBV4-3 and J is TRBJ2-6; D is uncertain. V was trimmed by 0 bases and J by 1 base, leaving 7 bases between them. This CDR3 is built from 16 residues. The germline gives CDR1 LGHNA, CDR2 YSLEER. CDR3 loop: CASSQDVGSGANVLTF. The CDR3 DNA follows: TGCGCCAGCAGCCAAGATGTCGGGTCTGGGGCCAACGTCCTGACTTTC.

This clonotype has a count of ten or more. The chain couples TRBV12-3 or TRBV12-4 to TRBJ1-5, with TRBD1 as a possible D gene (6 bases). The CDR3 is made up of 13 amino acids. V lost 6 bases and J 5 bases, leaving 11 bases between the germline ends. CDR3 DNA sequence: TGTGCCAGCAGCAGGGACATCCATCAGCCCCAGCATTTT. Translated: CASSRDIHQPQHF.

This clonotype was found many times. This chain links TRBV12-3 or TRBV12-4 with TRBJ2-7; D is possibly TRBD1 (5 bases). CDR3 length equals 14 residues. V gave up 4 bases and J gave up 12 bases, with 22 bases separating them. CDR3 protein: CASSSSPWRSQGYF. In nucleotides, the CDR3 is TGTGCCAGCAGTTCATCCCCCTGGCGGTCCCAGGGGTACTTC.

The genes are TRBV5-1 and TRBJ1-1; 7 bases fit TRBD1. V shed 9 bases and J 1 base; nucleotides not matched to a gene: 12. From germline, CDR1 is SGHRS and CDR2 YFSETQ. The CDR3 has 15 residues. The CDR3, as DNA: TGCGCCACCTCAGGGGGGGGTCACGGGAACACTGAAGCTTTCTTT. Translated, it gives CATSGGGHGNTEAFF. Full variable domain (rest looked up from reference TRBV5-1 and TRBJ1-1): KAGVTQTPRYLIKTRGQQVTLSCSPISGHRSVSWYQQTPGQGLQFLFEYFSETQRNKGNFPGRFSGRQFSNSRSEMNVSTLELGDSALYLCATSGGGHGNTEAFFGQGTRLTVV.

This clonotype showed up just a few times. The rearrangement links TRBV12-3 or TRBV12-4 to TRBJ1-6, with D unresolved. The V and J ends lost 1 base and 10 bases respectively, with 8 bases between them. The length of the CDR3 is 13 residues. CDR3 bases: TGTGCCAGCAGTTTAGGGGAATACTCACCCCTCCACTTT. Its protein is CASSLGEYSPLHF.

The chain links TRBV6-5 to TRBJ1-2; TRBD1 agrees at 10 bases. Germline CDR1 MNHEY, CDR2 SVGAGI. The CDR3 contains 15 residues. With V trimmed by 4 bases and J by 0 bases, 2 bases remained unmatched. CDR3 sequence (DNA): TGTGCCAGCAGTTCGGGACAGGGGCCTAACTATGGCTACACCTTC. Residues: CASSSGQGPNYGYTF.

A remark on this clonotype: With a much larger clone just one base away, this may be a read error. The CDR3 nucleotides are TGTGCCAGCAGCTCTGGGACACCCAGGAGGGGAGGTGAAGCTTTCTTT. Protein: CASSSGTPRRGGEAFF. The chain joins TRBV7-9 to TRBJ1-1; possible D gene TRBD1, 6 bases. V was clipped by 4 bases and J by 7 bases, with 22 bases between them. Per germline, CDR1 SEHNR and CDR2 FQNEAQ (reference sequence). The CDR3 is 16 residues long.

This clonotype was counted only a few times. The chain is built from TRBV20-1 and TRBJ2-7; 7 nucleotides agree with TRBD2. J gave up 5 bases and V 0 bases, and 10 bases lay outside the gene matches. CDR1 is DFQATT and CDR2 is SNEGSKA in the germline V gene (reference sequence). The CDR3 is made up of 15 amino acids. CDR3 in amino acids: CSARDPGGRAHEQYF. The CDR3 DNA sequence: TGCAGTGCTAGAGATCCGGGAGGACGGGCCCACGAGCAGTACTTC.

This rearrangement joins TRBV28 to TRBJ1-1; no reliable D call. Per the germline V gene, CDR1 is MDHEN and CDR2 is SYDVKM. V was clipped by 4 bases and J by 3 bases, with 12 bases between them. The CDR3 runs 14 residues. This CDR3 reads CASSSLRRDTEAFF. The DNA of the CDR3 is TGTGCCAGCAGTTCCCTCCGAAGGGACACTGAAGCTTTCTTT.

This clonotype was counted ten times or more. The chain recombines TRBV7-2 with TRBJ2-7; TRBD1 matches 9 bases. The germline gives CDR1 SGHTA, CDR2 FQGNSA. With 5 bases clipped from V and 11 bases from J, the junction kept 10 bases outside the gene matches. This CDR3 comprises 13 residues. CDR3 sequence reads: CASSPAGTGLEYF. In nucleotides, the CDR3 is TGTGCCAGCAGCCCTGCGGGGACAGGGCTAGAGTACTTC. Using reference TRBV7-2 and TRBJ2-7 for the parts outside the CDR3, the full variable domain is GAGVSQSPSNKVTEKGKDVELRCDPISGHTALYWYRQSLGQGLEFLIYFQGNSAPDKSGLPSDRFSAERTGGSVSTLTIQRTQQEDSAVYLCASSPAGTGLEYFGPGTRLTVT.

The sample holds one count of this clonotype. The chain uses TRBV6-4 and TRBJ2-1; 7 bases fit TRBD1. Germline values: CDR1 MRHNA, CDR2 SNTAGT. The CDR3 runs to 18 residues. The trim removed 6 bases at V and 6 bases at J, leaving 20 bases unmatched. The CDR3 reads CASRWGTKRGQNTNEQFF. CDR3 nucleotide sequence: TGTGCCAGCAGATGGGGGACCAAGAGGGGACAGAATACCAATGAGCAGTTCTTC.

This clonotype was picked up many times. The chain links TRBV7-6 to TRBJ2-1, with no clear D. The CDR3 contains 13 residues. The germline V gene encodes CDR1 SGHVS and CDR2 FNYEAQ. The V gene lost 3 bases and the J gene lost 5 bases, with 8 bases spanning the gap. CDR3 sequence reads: CASSLRFDNEQFF. The CDR3 region has the DNA TGTGCCAGCAGCTTGCGTTTTGACAATGAGCAGTTCTTC.

The table lists this clonotype with a few counts. The chain employs TRBV20-1 and TRBJ2-3; TRBD2 matches 12 bases. This CDR3 is 13 amino acids long. Germline-derived CDR1 and CDR2 are DFQATT and SNEGSKA (reference sequence). The CDR3 spells CRMTSGGSDTQYF. The CDR3 DNA follows: TGCAGGATGACTAGCGGGGGATCAGATACGCAGTATTTT.

This sequence joins TRBV20-1 and TRBJ2-3; a possible D gene is TRBD1 (6 bases). This CDR3 comprises 10 residues. The germline V gene encodes CDR1 DFQATT and CDR2 SNEGSKA (reference sequence). The ends were cut back, 6 bases at V and 12 bases at J, with 13 bases in the middle. The CDR3 bases are TGCAGTGCCCGGGACAATTTACAGTATTTT. It is translated as CSARDNLQYF.

This clonotype was recorded a few times. The chain carries TRBV6-2 or TRBV6-3 and TRBJ1-1, with D uncertain. Germline CDR1 reads MNHEY; CDR2 reads SVGEGT. This CDR3 is built from 14 residues. Deletions cut 6 bases from V and 3 bases from J, with 14 bases between. The CDR3 here is CASSSGYKDTEAFF. The DNA for the CDR3 is TGTGCCAGCAGCTCCGGATACAAGGACACTGAAGCTTTCTTT.

The J gene is TRBJ2-5, the V gene TRBV12-3 or TRBV12-4, with 8 bases aligning to TRBD1. The CDR3 totals 13 residues. V shed 6 bases and J 1 base; nucleotides not matched to a gene: 1. CDR3 in DNA: TGTGCCAGCAGAACAGGGGGCCAAGAGACCCAGTACTTC. Translating it yields CASRTGGQETQYF.

The rearrangement links TRBV24-1 to TRBJ1-2, with D perhaps TRBD1 (6 bases). Germline V gives CDR1 KGHDR, CDR2 SFDVKD. V lost 7 bases and J 0 bases, leaving 8 bases between the germline ends. The CDR3 is made up of 13 amino acids. The CDR3 sequence: CATRDSANYGYTF. CDR3 DNA: TGTGCCACCAGGGACAGTGCTAACTATGGCTACACCTTC.

This clonotype was recorded many times. This sequence joins TRBV7-2 and TRBJ2-5, with 8 bases identical to TRBD2. The trim removed 5 bases at V and 5 bases at J, leaving 10 bases unmatched. This CDR3 has 15 residues. In germline, CDR1 is SGHTA, CDR2 FQGNSA. The CDR3 nucleotides read TGTGCCAGCAGCATTAGCGGGATCTCCCGGGAGACCCAGTACTTC. Translation gives CASSISGISRETQYF.

The rearrangement links TRBV2 to TRBJ2-1; either TRBD1 or TRBD2 may fit D (7 bases each). V lost 1 base and J lost 8, with 24 bases in between. The CDR3 spans 18 residues. CDR1 and CDR2 from the germline V gene are SNHLY and FYNNEI. The DNA of the CDR3 is TGTGCCAGCAGTGAAGAAAACAGGGGAGGGTCGGATAACGATGAGCAGTTCTTC. It yields the protein CASSEENRGGSDNDEQFF.

This clonotype showed up just a few times. The chain employs TRBV15 and TRBJ2-5; 7 bases agree with TRBD1. J was trimmed by 7 bases and V by 5 bases; bases with no gene match: 13. This CDR3 is 15 amino acids long. Per germline, CDR1 LNHNV and CDR2 YYDKDF (reference sequence). The CDR3 is CATSARDSMAATQYF. CDR3 DNA: TGTGCCACCAGCGCCCGGGACAGCATGGCGGCGACCCAGTACTTC.

V is TRBV2 and J is TRBJ1-5, with D possibly matching TRBD1 (5 bases). The CDR3 has 14 amino acids. Trimming took off 3 bases at V and 8 bases at J, with 14 bases between the two ends. Germline CDR1 reads SNHLY; CDR2 reads FYNNEI. CDR3 coding DNA: TGTGCCAGCAGTGAGGGACGGGGTATAGAGCCCCAGCATTTT. Protein sequence: CASSEGRGIEPQHF.

This clonotype was observed at least ten times. The rearrangement uses TRBV7-2 and TRBJ2-5, with TRBD2 matching over 10 bases. The trim removed 1 base at V and 14 bases at J, leaving 13 bases unmatched. The CDR3 sequence is 15 residues long. CDR1 is SGHTA, CDR2 FQGNSA, per germline. The CDR3 reads CASSLDGRASGSTYF. DNA for the CDR3: TGTGCCAGCAGCTTAGACGGACGGGCTAGCGGGAGTACATACTTC.

The J gene is TRBJ2-1, the V gene TRBV6-2 or TRBV6-3, with D perhaps TRBD1 (6 bases). Trimming left V 6 bases short and J 6 bases short, with 15 bases between. Germline V gene lookup returns CDR1 MNHEY and CDR2 SVGEGT. The CDR3 runs 14 residues. The CDR3 DNA sequence: TGTGCCAGCAGCCCGGGCACAGGGCTCAATGAGCAGTTCTTC. Translation gives CASSPGTGLNEQFF.

The DNA for the CDR3 is TGTGCCAGCAGGCCGGGACAGGGGACTCTTAGGAACACCGGGGAGCTGTTTTTT. Protein product: CASRPGQGTLRNTGELFF. The J gene is TRBJ2-2, the V gene TRBV12-3 or TRBV12-4, with 10 bases aligning to TRBD1. The CDR3 length is 18 residues. The J segment lost 1 base and the V segment lost 6 bases, leaving 11 bases of the junction unmatched.

This clonotype appeared many times. This chain uses TRBV7-6 with TRBJ2-3, with TRBD2 matching over 12 bases. The CDR3 is 18 residues long. V dropped 1 base and J dropped 1; count of bases not matched to a gene: 6. Germline V gives CDR1 SGHVS, CDR2 FNYEAQ. Here the CDR3 reads CASSLGRASGRGTDTQYF. CDR3 nucleotides: TGTGCCAGCAGCTTAGGGAGGGCTAGCGGGAGGGGCACAGATACGCAGTATTTT.